Included here is one T cell receptor (beta chain) sequence, with context. Clones were sequenced by immunoSEQ multiplex PCR, and TCRdb holds only the in-frame ones, with some missing. The top ten clones hold roughly 10% of a sample with more than 200,000 clones, more than 70% of them seen once. Trimming took 6 bases from V and 8 from J; bases not matched to a gene: 8. CDR3 length: 13 residues. CDR1 is MDHEN and CDR2 is SYDVKM in the germline V gene. The sample originates from a study of cytotoxic CD8 clonotypes in ibrutinib-treated CLL. Specimen: PBMCs, collected after 12 months of ibrutinib treatment. The receptor was derived from a human donor with chronic lymphocytic leukemia. The chain combines TRBV28 with TRBJ1-2; 8 nucleotides align to TRBD1. Here the CDR3 DNA reads TGTGCCAGCAGGATAGGACAGGGTGGCGGCTACACCTTC. This gives the protein CASRIGQGGGYTF.